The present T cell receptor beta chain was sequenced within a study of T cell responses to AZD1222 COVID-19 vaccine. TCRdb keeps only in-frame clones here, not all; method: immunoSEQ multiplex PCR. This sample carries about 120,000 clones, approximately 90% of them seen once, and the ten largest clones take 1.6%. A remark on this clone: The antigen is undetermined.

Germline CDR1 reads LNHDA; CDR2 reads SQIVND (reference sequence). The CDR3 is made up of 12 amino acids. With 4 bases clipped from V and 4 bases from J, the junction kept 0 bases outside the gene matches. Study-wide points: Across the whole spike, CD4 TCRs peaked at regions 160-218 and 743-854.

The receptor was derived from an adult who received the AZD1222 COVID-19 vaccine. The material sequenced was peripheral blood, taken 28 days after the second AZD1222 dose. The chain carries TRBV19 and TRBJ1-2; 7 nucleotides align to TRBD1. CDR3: CASSTGGYGYTF. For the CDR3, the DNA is TGTGCCAGTAGTACAGGGGGCTATGGCTACACCTTC.